These 24 T cell receptor beta chains share one sample of origin, sequenced in a study of T cells in Graves' hyperthyroidism and ophthalmopathy (dated by TCRdb to about 2019). The library was built by means of multiplex PCR. The instrument was an Illumina HiSeq 2000. Amplification of TCR beta CDR3 regions was carried out from RNA transcripts. The first round of RT-PCR for the TCR CDR3 was performed with the HTBI primer set and the Qiagen OneStep RT-PCR kit. TCRdb reprocessing: public reads trimmed at Q25 with fastp, clones called with MiXCR, in-frame beta chains kept. Every distinct CDR3 protein forms one entry, paired with its most common genes and DNA. The sample yields tens of thousands of distinct CDR3 sequences; under 55% were counted once. The top ten constitute 10% of the sample. Sequences were obtained from blood. The receptors come from a woman aged 25 to 39 with Graves' hyperthyroidism.

This clonotype was picked up many times. The CDR3 region has the DNA TGTGCCAGTGGGGCGACAGGCACTGAAGCTTTCTTT. Residues: CASGATGTEAFF. The rearrangement joins TRBV6-5 to TRBJ1-1, with D perhaps matching TRBD1 (6 bases). CDR3 length: 12 amino acids. Germline V gene sequence: CDR1 MNHEY, CDR2 SVGAGI. The ends were cut back, 9 bases at V and 4 bases at J, with 12 bases in the middle.

This clonotype has a count of ten or more. The rearrangement joins TRBV18 to TRBJ1-1; weak D call: TRBD1 (5 bases). Per germline, CDR1 KGHSH and CDR2 LQKENI. Deletions cut 4 bases from V and 5 bases from J, with 8 bases between. The CDR3 loop spans 12 amino acids. The CDR3 sequence: CASSLRQTEAFF. DNA for the CDR3: TGTGCCAGCTCACTTCGACAGACTGAAGCTTTCTTT.

The chain carries TRBV7-9 and TRBJ2-3; tentatively, D is TRBD2 (6 bases). Trimming removed 0 bases from V and 5 bases from J, with 9 bases in between. Germline CDR1 reads SEHNR; CDR2 reads FQNEAQ (reference sequence). CDR3 length equals 14 residues. CDR3 nucleotide sequence: TGTGCCAGCAGCTTAGCACGGGGAGGAGATACGCAGTATTTT. Translation gives CASSLARGGDTQYF.

In the case of this clonotype: A read error may account for a junction end that differs from germline. The chain combines TRBV4-1 with TRBJ1-2; TRBD1 is a possible D gene (5 bases). The CDR3 spans 15 residues. Germline values: CDR1 MGHRA, CDR2 YSYEKL. CDR3 loop: CACSQARGDGGSYTF. The DNA of the CDR3 is TGCGCCTGCAGCCAAGCACGAGGCGACGGGGGTAGCTACACCTTC.

As for this clonotype: Germline and junction disagree at one end, which may indicate a read error. The genes are TRBV5-1 and TRBJ1-1; 11 bases align to TRBD1. The V gene's germline CDR1 is SGHRS and CDR2 YFSETQ. The CDR3 contains 16 residues. The CDR3 bases are TGCGCCAGCAGCTGGCAACCCGGACAGGGGGCTTCTGAGGCTTCCTTT. It codes for CASSWQPGQGASEASF.

This chain connects TRBV28 to TRBJ2-1; tentative D call: TRBD1 (5 bases). The CDR3 is made up of 22 amino acids. The V end lost 2 bases, the J end lost 8 bases, and 37 bases lay between the germline ends. Germline V CDR1 and CDR2: MDHEN, SYDVKM. CDR3 nucleotides: TGTGCCAGCAGTTTAGGGCTGAGTGGTGGGGCCATTTTGGGGCCTTCATGGGATGAGCAGTTCTTC. Protein: CASSLGLSGGAILGPSWDEQFF.

About this clonotype itself: An end of the junction differs from the germline gene, which may be a read error. The chain has TRBV12-5 and TRBJ2-3; maybe TRBD1 (6 bases). The germline CDR1 and CDR2 sequences are LGHNT and FRNRAP. The CDR3 loop spans 14 amino acids. The CDR3 region has the DNA TGTGCTAATGGTTTGGTACCAGGGGCGGATACGCAGTATTTT. Its translation: CANGLVPGADTQYF.

By proportion, this clonotype is medium-sized. This chain links TRBV5-1 with TRBJ1-6; possibly TRBD1 for D (6 bases). CDR3 size: 13 residues. The V gene lost 7 bases and the J gene lost 6 bases, with 11 bases spanning the gap. Germline CDR1 SGHRS, CDR2 YFSETQ. CDR3 sequence reads: CASGGGPNSPLHF. The CDR3 region has the DNA TGCGCCAGCGGAGGGGGACCTAATTCACCCCTCCACTTT.

Of note for this clonotype: A much larger clone is a single base away; this may be a read error. The gene calls are TRBV18 and TRBJ2-7; D tentatively reads TRBD1 or TRBD2 (5 bases each). Trimming removed 3 bases from V and 6 bases from J, with 15 bases in between. The CDR3 has 14 amino acids. The germline CDR1 and CDR2 sequences are KGHSH and LQKENI. The chain's CDR3 is CASSPPRGECEQYF. In DNA form, the CDR3 reads TGTGCCAGCTCACCCCCGAGGGGCGAGTGCGAGCAGTACTTC.

At least ten counts were recorded for this clonotype. The chain employs TRBV3-1 and TRBJ2-5, with D tentatively TRBD2 (5 bases). Germline CDR1 reads LGHDT; CDR2 reads YNNKEL (reference sequence). V lost 4 bases and J lost 6, with 18 bases in between. The CDR3 runs 15 residues. The CDR3 DNA reads as TGTGCCAGCAGCCCCGGGCTAGCAGCGCTCAAGACCCAGTACTTC. Translating it yields CASSPGLAALKTQYF.

This clonotype appeared many times. This chain connects TRBV19 to TRBJ2-3; 10 positions agree with TRBD1. J lost 3 bases, V lost 3 bases, and 3 bases had no gene match. There are 15 residues in the CDR3. CDR1 and CDR2 from the germline V gene are LNHDA and SQIVND (reference sequence). The CDR3 loop is CASSIPGQGTDTQYF. DNA for the CDR3: TGTGCCAGTAGTATTCCGGGACAGGGGACAGATACGCAGTATTTT.

This clonotype is medium-sized in the sample. The chain links TRBV19 to TRBJ2-1, with D uncertain. The germline gives CDR1 LNHDA, CDR2 SQIVND (reference sequence). The CDR3 has 13 residues. Trimming left V 9 bases short and J 2 bases short, with 11 bases between. In nucleotides, the CDR3 is TGTGCCAGCACTTCCAACACCTACAATGAGCAGTTCTTC. It codes for CASTSNTYNEQFF.

This clonotype was counted many times. The CDR3 DNA is TGTGCCAGCAGTGGTCCGGGACAGGGGGTTTACGAGCAGTACTTC. It yields the protein CASSGPGQGVYEQYF. The rearrangement uses TRBV6-2 or TRBV6-3 and TRBJ2-7; 11 bases line up with TRBD1. The CDR3 spans 15 residues. Unmatched junction bases numbered 7, after V lost 5 bases and J lost 4 bases. Looked up from germline, CDR1 is MNHEY and CDR2 is SVGEGT.

This clonotype showed up just once. The chain couples TRBV29-1 to TRBJ2-3; TRBD1 aligns across 9 bases. Trimming cost V 6 bases and J 5 bases; bases outside gene matches: 6. The germline CDR1 and CDR2 sequences are SQVTM and ANQGSEA. CDR3 size: 13 residues. Here the CDR3 DNA reads TGCAGCGTGCGGACAGGGGCAAGAGATACGCAGTATTTT. Its translation: CSVRTGARDTQYF.

This chain connects TRBV2 to TRBJ1-3; D is possibly TRBD1 (5 bases). This CDR3 is 12 amino acids long. Per germline, CDR1 SNHLY and CDR2 FYNNEI. Trimming left V 2 bases short and J 7 bases short, with 6 bases between. Here the CDR3 reads CASSESGNTIYF. The CDR3 nucleotides are TGTGCCAGCAGTGAATCAGGGAACACCATATATTTT.

This clonotype is classed as medium-sized. The rearrangement uses TRBV10-3 and TRBJ2-7, with a possible D match to TRBD2 (5 bases). The germline gives CDR1 ENHRY, CDR2 SYGVKD. The V gene lost 4 bases and the J gene lost 3 bases, with 22 bases spanning the gap. The CDR3 is 17 amino acids. CDR3 sequence reads: CAISATDTPDGGYEQYF. CDR3 bases: TGTGCCATCAGTGCCACCGATACTCCTGATGGAGGCTACGAGCAGTACTTC.

This clonotype was observed many times. The chain is built from TRBV5-1 and TRBJ2-7; D call uncertain. Germline CDR1 is SGHRS and CDR2 is YFSETQ. V lost 0 bases and J lost 2, with 12 bases in between. This CDR3 has 15 amino acids. The CDR3 DNA reads as TGCGCCAGCAGCTTGGATTACGGGCTCACCTACGAGCAGTACTTC. It yields the protein CASSLDYGLTYEQYF.

The sample holds a few counts of this clonotype. The CDR3 DNA reads TGCAGTGCTCACCGGGACGCACACTCCTACGAGCAGTACTTC. Translating gives CSAHRDAHSYEQYF. J is TRBJ2-7 and V is TRBV20-1, with D perhaps being TRBD1 or TRBD2 (5 bases each). This CDR3 has 14 residues. Trimming cost V 5 bases and J 0 bases, with 14 bases left between them. Germline V gene sequence: CDR1 DFQATT, CDR2 SNEGSKA (reference sequence).

The chain uses TRBV6-5 and TRBJ1-3; D uncertain. Trimming took off 6 bases at V and 7 bases at J, with 10 bases between the two ends. This CDR3 spans 12 amino acids. The germline V gene has CDR1 MNHEY and CDR2 SVGAGI. The CDR3 is CASSLQRNTIYF. The CDR3 nucleotides read TGTGCCAGCAGCCTCCAGCGGAACACCATATATTTT.

This clonotype is labeled as medium-sized. This chain uses TRBV29-1 with TRBJ2-5; no clear D gene. The CDR3 extends over 13 amino acids. V shed 4 bases and J shed 4 bases, with 13 bases lying between them. In germline, CDR1 is SQVTM, CDR2 ANQGSEA. The CDR3 DNA sequence: TGCAGCGTTGTTTCAGGTCAGCTAGAGACCCAGTACTTC. Amino acids: CSVVSGQLETQYF.

This clonotype came up many times. The gene calls are TRBV6-6 and TRBJ1-1; 10 bases are shared with TRBD1. Germline CDR1 is MNHNY and CDR2 is SVGAGI (reference sequence). V shed 6 bases and J 3 bases; nucleotides not matched to a gene: 19. The CDR3 covers 19 residues. The CDR3 here is CASRTPPGGQGSSYTEAFF. The DNA of the CDR3 is TGTGCCAGCAGAACCCCCCCGGGGGGACAGGGGAGTTCCTACACTGAAGCTTTCTTT.

This clonotype was detected ten times or more. The V and J genes are TRBV18 and TRBJ2-7; D gene ambiguous. The ends were cut back, 0 bases at V and 3 bases at J, with 6 bases in the middle. The CDR3 totals 13 residues. Germline assignment: CDR1 KGHSH and CDR2 LQKENI. Written as DNA, the CDR3 is TGTGCCAGCTCACCACCAAACATCTACGAGCAGTACTTC. Protein product: CASSPPNIYEQYF. The complete variable domain, with remaining parts taken from reference TRBV18 and TRBJ2-7, reads NAGVMQNPRHLVRRRGQEARLRCSPMKGHSHVYWYRQLPEEGLKFMVYLQKENIIDESGMPKERFSAEFPKEGPSILRIQQVVRGDSAAYFCASSPPNIYEQYFGPGTRLTVT.

This clonotype was seen only a few times. The CDR3 DNA follows: TGTGCCATCAGTGAGGAACAGGGGGCGGGGAACTATGGCTACACCTTC. Its translation: CAISEEQGAGNYGYTF. V gene TRBV10-3 combines with J gene TRBJ1-2; 9 bases map to TRBD1. CDR1 and CDR2 from the germline V gene are ENHRY and SYGVKD. With V trimmed by 2 bases and J by 2 bases, 6 bases remained unmatched. The CDR3 totals 16 residues.

On this clonotype: A read error may produce the germline difference seen at one junction end. The V and J genes are TRBV12-3 or TRBV12-4 and TRBJ2-3; D is undetermined. The CDR3 has 13 residues. The CDR3 spells CASSNRIADTQYF. The CDR3 coding sequence is TGTGCCAGCAGTAACCGAATCGCAGATACGCAGTATTTC.